This is a list of T cell receptor beta chains from one sample in a study of blood T cell repertoires in COVID-19. Using immunoSEQ multiplex PCR, the repertoire was profiled, and TCRdb retains in-frame clones only, with some absent. The sample carries just over 350,000 clones, less than 90% recorded once. Sequences were obtained from peripheral blood. The origin of the receptors is a woman in her sixties or seventies with COVID-19, enrolled during active disease. CDR3s include the opening cysteine and the closing phenylalanine or tryptophan. D genes are given only for firm matches. Clone size is shown for a subset of rows, as once, few, many or a class of expanded clone.

>TRBJ1-5|.|TRBV6-6|.
TGTGCCAGCAGTCAGGAGTTGAGCAATCAGCCCCAGCATTTT
CASSQELSNQPQHF
>TRBJ2-1|once|TRBV7-2|.
TGTGCCAGCAGTCTGACTGGCACACAGGGTTTCTTC
CASSLTGTQGFF
>TRBJ1-4|.|TRBV19|TRBD1
TGTGCCAGTAAAAATCAGGGGGCAACTAATGAAAAACTGTTTTTT
CASKNQGATNEKLFF
>TRBJ2-3|.|TRBV6-6|.
TGTGCCAGCAGTTACGCTCAGGTGGCCACAGATACGCAGTATTTT
CASSYAQVATDTQYF
>TRBJ1-1|.|TRBV3-1/TRBV3-2|TRBD1
TGTGCCAGCAGCCCGGGCAGGGGGGTAACTGAAGCTTTCTTT
CASSPGRGVTEAFF
>TRBJ2-1|.|TRBV21-1|.
.
CASSNLFGEGSYNEQFF
>TRBJ1-3|.|TRBV7-9|.
TGTGCCAGCAGCCCAGGGCTTTCTGGAAACACCATATATTTT
CASSPGLSGNTIYF
>TRBJ1-2|.|TRBV19|.
TGTGCCAGTAGTATAGGTCTGCTGGCAAATGGCTACACCTTC
CASSIGLLANGYTF
>TRBJ1-1|.|TRBV3-1/TRBV3-2|TRBD1
TGTGCCAGCAGCCAGGGACAGGGTTCGGGGAACACTGAAGCTTTCTTT
CASSQGQGSGNTEAFF
>TRBJ1-5|few|TRBV2|TRBD1
TGTGCCAGCAGAGGCCTGGGGACAGGGGGCTATCAGCCCCAGCATTTT
CASRGLGTGGYQPQHF
>TRBJ2-7|.|TRBV13|TRBD2
TGTGCCAGCAGCTTGGTCTCCCTCCTGCGGGGGGGCTCCTACGAGCAGTACTTC
CASSLVSLLRGGSYEQYF
>TRBJ1-2|.|TRBV10-3|TRBD1
TGTGCCATCAGTTCCACCACTATAATTCAGGGGGAAGGCTACACCTTC
CAISSTTIIQGEGYTF
>TRBJ2-2|.|TRBV7-6|TRBD2
TGTGCCAGCAGTCTCGTCGGGACTAGCGGGGGAAACACCGGGGAGCTGTTTTTT
CASSLVGTSGGNTGELFF
>TRBJ2-7|medium-sized|TRBV2|.
TGTGCCAGCAGTGGAAGTGGCTCCGAGCAGTACTTC
CASSGSGSEQYF
>TRBJ1-1|.|TRBV21-1|.
TGTGCCAGCAGCAAGGACAAACAAGATGTCACGAACACTGAAGCTTTCTTT
CASSKDKQDVTNTEAFF
>TRBJ2-7|few|TRBV18|.
TGTGCCAGCTCACCAAGCAGGATAGGAACCTACGAGCAGTACTTC
CASSPSRIGTYEQYF
>TRBJ1-2|.|TRBV6-2/TRBV6-3|.
TGTGCCAGCAGTTACTCGGGGCAGGTCTATGGCTACACCTTC
CASSYSGQVYGYTF
>TRBJ2-5|.|TRBV9|TRBD2
TGTGCCAGCAGCGTAGGAAACGGGGGGGGGCAAGAGACCCAGTACTTC
CASSVGNGGGQETQYF
>TRBJ2-5|.|TRBV5-4|.
TGTGCCAGCAGCGAGGACACCCAAGAGACCCAGTACTTC
CASSEDTQETQYF
>TRBJ1-2|once|TRBV29-1|.
TGCAGCGTTGAAGCGGCCAGGGCGGGGTACACCTTC
CSVEAARAGYTF
>TRBJ2-6|.|TRBV19|TRBD1
TGTGCCAGTATCCCCGGGACAGCTGGGGCCAACGTCCTGACTTTC
CASIPGTAGANVLTF
>TRBJ1-1|.|TRBV7-2|TRBD1
TGTGCCAGCAGCCGCGCAAGACAGGGTGGTAGCACTGAAGCTTTCTTT
CASSRARQGGSTEAFF
>TRBJ1-1|.|TRBV6-5|.
TGTGCCAGCAGTTACTCGTGGCCGAACACTGAAGCTTTCTTT
CASSYSWPNTEAFF
>TRBJ2-7|.|TRBV5-6|.
TGTGCCAGCAGCTACGGTCGGTCCTACGAGCAGTACTTC
CASSYGRSYEQYF
>TRBJ1-1|few|TRBV5-1|TRBD1
TGCGCCAGCAGCCTGGACAGGCGTCACGAGGCTTTCTTT
CASSLDRRHEAFF
>TRBJ2-7|.|TRBV18|TRBD1
TGTGCCAGCTCAGCACCCGACAGGGGGAGCTCCTACGAGCAGTACTTC
CASSAPDRGSSYEQYF
>TRBJ2-3|.|TRBV6-5|TRBD2
TGTGCCAGCCACAGGACTAGCGGGGGTCGCGATACGCAGTATTTT
CASHRTSGGRDTQYF
>TRBJ1-1|.|TRBV30|TRBD1
TGTGCCTGGGAGGGGACAGGGAACACTGAAGCTTTCTTT
CAWEGTGNTEAFF
>TRBJ1-2|.|TRBV11-1|.
TGTGCCAGCAGCCAGCTACGGACAGCCCTCTATGGCTACACCTTC
CASSQLRTALYGYTF
>TRBJ2-5|.|TRBV7-2|.
TGTGCCAGCAGCACGACTAGTTCGGTCGGGGAGACCCAGTACTTC
CASSTTSSVGETQYF